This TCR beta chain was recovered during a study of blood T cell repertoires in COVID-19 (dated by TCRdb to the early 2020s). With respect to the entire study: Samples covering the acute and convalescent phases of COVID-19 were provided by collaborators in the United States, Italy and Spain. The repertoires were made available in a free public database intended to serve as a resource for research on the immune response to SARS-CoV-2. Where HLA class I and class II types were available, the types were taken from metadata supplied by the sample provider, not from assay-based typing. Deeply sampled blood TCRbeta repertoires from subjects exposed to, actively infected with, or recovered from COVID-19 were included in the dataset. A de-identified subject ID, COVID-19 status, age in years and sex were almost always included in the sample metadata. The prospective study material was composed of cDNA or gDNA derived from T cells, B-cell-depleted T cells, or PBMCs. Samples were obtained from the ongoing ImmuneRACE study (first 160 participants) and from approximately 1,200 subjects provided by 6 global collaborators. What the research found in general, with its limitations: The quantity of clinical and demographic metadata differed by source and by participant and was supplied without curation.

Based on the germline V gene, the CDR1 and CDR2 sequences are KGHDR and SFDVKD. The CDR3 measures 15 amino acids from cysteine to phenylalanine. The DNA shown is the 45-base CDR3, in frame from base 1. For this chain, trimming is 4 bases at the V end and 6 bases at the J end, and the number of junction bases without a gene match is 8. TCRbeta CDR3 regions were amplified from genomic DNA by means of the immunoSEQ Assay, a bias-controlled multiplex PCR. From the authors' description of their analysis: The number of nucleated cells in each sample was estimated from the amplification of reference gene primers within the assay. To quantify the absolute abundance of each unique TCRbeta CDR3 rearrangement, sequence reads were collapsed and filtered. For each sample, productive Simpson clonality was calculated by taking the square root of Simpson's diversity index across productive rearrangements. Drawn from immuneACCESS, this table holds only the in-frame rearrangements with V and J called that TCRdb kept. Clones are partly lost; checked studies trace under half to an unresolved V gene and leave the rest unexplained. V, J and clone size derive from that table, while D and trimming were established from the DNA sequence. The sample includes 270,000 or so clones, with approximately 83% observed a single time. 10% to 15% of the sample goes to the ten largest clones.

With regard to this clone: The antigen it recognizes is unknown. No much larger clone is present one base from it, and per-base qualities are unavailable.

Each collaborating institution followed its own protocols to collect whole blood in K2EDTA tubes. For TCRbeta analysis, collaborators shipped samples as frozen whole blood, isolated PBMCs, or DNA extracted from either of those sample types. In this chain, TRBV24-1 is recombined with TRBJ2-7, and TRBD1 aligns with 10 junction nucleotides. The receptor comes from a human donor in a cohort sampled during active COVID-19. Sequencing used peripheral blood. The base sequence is TGTGCCACCAGTGACACGGACAGGGGGAGGCGCGAGCAGTACTTC. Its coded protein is CATSDTDRGRREQYF.